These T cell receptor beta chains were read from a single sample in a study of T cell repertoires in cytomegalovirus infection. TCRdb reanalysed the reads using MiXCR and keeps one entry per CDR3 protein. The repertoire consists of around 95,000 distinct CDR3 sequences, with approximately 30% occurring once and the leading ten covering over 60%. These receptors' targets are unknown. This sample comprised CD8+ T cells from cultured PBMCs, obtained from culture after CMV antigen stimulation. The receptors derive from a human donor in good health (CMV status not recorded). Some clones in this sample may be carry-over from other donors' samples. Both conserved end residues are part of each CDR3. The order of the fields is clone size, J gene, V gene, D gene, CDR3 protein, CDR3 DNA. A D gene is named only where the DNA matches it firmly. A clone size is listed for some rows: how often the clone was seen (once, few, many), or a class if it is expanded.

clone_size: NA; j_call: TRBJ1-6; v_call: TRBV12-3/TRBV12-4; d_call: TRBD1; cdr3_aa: CASSRGQGYNSPLHF; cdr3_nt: TGTGCCAGCAGCCGGGGACAGGGATATAATTCACCCCTCCACTTT
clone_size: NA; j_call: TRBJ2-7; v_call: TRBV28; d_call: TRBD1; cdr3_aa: CASSPPDRVREQYF; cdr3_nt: TGTGCCAGCAGTCCTCCGGACAGGGTTCGGGAGCAGTACTTC
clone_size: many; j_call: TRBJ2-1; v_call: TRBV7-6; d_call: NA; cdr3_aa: CASSLGYGRLGSEQFF; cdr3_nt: TGTGCCAGCAGCTTAGGCTACGGCCGTTTAGGGAGTGAGCAGTTCTTC
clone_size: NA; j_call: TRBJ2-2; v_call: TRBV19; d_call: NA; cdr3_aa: CASSWVAGELFF; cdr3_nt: TGTGCCAGTAGTTGGGTCGCCGGGGAGCTGTTTTTT
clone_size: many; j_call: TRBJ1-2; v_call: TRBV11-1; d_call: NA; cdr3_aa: CASSLAGDYGYTF; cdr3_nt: TGTGCCAGCAGCTTGGCCGGTGACTATGGCTACACCTTC
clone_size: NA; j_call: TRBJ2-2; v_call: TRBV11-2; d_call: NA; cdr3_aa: CASSLVGGRYTGELFF; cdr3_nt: TGTGCCAGCAGCTTAGTGGGGGGGCGCTACACCGGGGAGCTGTTTTTT
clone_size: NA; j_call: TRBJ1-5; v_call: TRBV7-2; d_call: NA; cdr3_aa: CASSSREQISNQPQHF; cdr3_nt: TGTGCCAGCAGCTCCCGAGAACAGATTAGCAATCAGCCCCAGCATTTT
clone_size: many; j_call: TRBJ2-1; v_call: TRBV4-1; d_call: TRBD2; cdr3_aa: CASSRAGGPFDEQFF; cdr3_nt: TGCGCCAGCAGCCGGGCGGGGGGGCCTTTTGATGAGCAGTTCTTC
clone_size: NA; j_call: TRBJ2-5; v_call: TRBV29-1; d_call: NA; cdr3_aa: CSVTEIQETQYF; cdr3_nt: TGCAGCGTGACGGAGATTCAAGAGACCCAGTACTTC
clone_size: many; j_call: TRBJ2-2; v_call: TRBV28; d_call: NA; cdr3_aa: CASSLWGENTGELFF; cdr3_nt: TGTGCCAGCAGTTTATGGGGCGAAAACACCGGGGAGCTGTTTTTT
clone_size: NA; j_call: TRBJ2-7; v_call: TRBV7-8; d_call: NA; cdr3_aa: CASSPSWGDEQYF; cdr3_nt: TGTGCCAGCAGCCCCTCCTGGGGCGACGAGCAGTACTTC
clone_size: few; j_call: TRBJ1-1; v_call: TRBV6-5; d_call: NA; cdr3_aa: CASSYFGQTEAFF; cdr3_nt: TGTGCCAGCAGTTACTTTGGACAAACTGAAGCTTTCTTT
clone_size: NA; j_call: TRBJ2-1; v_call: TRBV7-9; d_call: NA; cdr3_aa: CASSSIRGMDEQFF; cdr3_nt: TGTGCCAGCAGCTCCATTCGGGGGATGGATGAGCAGTTCTTC
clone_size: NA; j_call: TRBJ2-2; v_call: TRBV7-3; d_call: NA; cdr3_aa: CASSLISGSTGELFF; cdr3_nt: TGTGCCAGCAGCTTAATTTCGGGGAGCACCGGGGAGCTGTTTTTT
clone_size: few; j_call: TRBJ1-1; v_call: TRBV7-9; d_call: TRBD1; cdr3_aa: CASSLWDSNTEAFF; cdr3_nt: TGTGCCAGCAGCCTCTGGGACAGCAACACTGAAGCTTTCTTT
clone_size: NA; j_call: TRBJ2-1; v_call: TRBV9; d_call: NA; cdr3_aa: CASSVGWGNEQFF; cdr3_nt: TGTGCCAGCAGCGTAGGGTGGGGCAATGAGCAGTTCTTC
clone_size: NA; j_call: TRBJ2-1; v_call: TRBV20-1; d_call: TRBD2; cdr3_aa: CSARPVGGTYNEQFF; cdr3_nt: TGCAGTGCTAGACCTGTCGGGGGGACCTACAATGAGCAGTTCTTC
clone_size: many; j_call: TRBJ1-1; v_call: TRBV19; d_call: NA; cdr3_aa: CASTDRNTEAFF; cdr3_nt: TGTGCCAGTACGGACAGGAACACTGAAGCTTTCTTT
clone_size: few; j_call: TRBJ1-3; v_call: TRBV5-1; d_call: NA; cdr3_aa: CASSLAMEDTIYF; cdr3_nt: TGCGCCAGCAGCTTGGCCATGGAGGACACCATATATTTT
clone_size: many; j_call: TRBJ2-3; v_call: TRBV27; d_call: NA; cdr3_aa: CASSTIHRDNTDTQYF; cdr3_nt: TGTGCCAGCAGTACCATCCACAGGGATAACACAGATACGCAGTATTTT